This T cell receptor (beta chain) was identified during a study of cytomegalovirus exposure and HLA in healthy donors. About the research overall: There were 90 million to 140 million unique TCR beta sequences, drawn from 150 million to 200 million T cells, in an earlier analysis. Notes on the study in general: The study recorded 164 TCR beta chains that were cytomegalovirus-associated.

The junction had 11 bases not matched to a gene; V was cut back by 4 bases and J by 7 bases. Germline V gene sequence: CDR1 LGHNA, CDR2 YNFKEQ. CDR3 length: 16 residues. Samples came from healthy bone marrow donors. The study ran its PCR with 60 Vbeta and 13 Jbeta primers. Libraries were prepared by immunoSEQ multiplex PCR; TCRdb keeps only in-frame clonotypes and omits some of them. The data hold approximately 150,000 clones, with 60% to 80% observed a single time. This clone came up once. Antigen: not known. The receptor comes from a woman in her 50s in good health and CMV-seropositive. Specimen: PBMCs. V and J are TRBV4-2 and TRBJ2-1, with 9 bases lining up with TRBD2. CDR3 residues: CASSPWGRGGLNEQFF. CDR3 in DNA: TGTGCCAGCAGCCCCTGGGGGCGGGGGGGCCTGAATGAGCAGTTCTTC.